This T cell receptor beta chain originates from a study of T cells in Graves' hyperthyroidism and ophthalmopathy. Whole-study context: Any treatment followed the collection of peripheral blood at initial diagnosis.

RNA transcripts served as the template for amplifying TCR beta CDR3 regions. Researchers ran a first-round RT-PCR on the TCR CDR3 using the HTBI primer set. Using its own MiXCR run on the multiplex PCR reads, TCRdb lists one record per CDR3 protein. Of around 360,000 distinct CDR3 sequences in the sample, about 16% were seen once. Trimming shortened V by 5 bases and J by 3 bases, and 14 bases separated the two germline ends. The CDR3 covers 14 residues. Germline loops: CDR1 DFQATT, CDR2 SNEGSKA (reference sequence). Subjects with ophthalmopathy showed a Clinical Activity Score no lower than 3, a NOSPECS grade no lower than 4, and a duration shorter than 3 months. This clonotype was seen a few times.

The specimen sequenced was blood. This clonotype was obtained from a woman aged 55-69 years with Graves' ophthalmopathy. The genes are TRBV20-1 and TRBJ1-5; perhaps TRBD1 as D (6 bases). Here the CDR3 reads CSAHKGEANQPQHF. DNA for the CDR3: TGCAGTGCTCACAAGGGGGAGGCCAATCAGCCCCAGCATTTT.